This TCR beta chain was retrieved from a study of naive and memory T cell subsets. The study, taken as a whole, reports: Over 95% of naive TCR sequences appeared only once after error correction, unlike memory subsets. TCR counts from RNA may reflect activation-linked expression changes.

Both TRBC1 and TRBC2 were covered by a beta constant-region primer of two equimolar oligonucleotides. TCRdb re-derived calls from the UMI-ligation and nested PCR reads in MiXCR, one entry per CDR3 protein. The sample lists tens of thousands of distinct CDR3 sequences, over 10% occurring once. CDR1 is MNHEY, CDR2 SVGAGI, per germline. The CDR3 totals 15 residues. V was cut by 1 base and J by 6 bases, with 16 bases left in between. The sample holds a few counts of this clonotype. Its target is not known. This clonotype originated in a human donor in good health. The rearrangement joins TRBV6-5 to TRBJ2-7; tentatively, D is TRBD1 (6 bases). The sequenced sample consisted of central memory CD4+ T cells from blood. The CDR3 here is CASSYFYRDPGEQYF. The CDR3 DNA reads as TGTGCCAGCAGTTACTTTTACAGGGACCCTGGCGAGCAGTACTTC.